Presented here are 6 T cell receptor beta chains from one specimen sequenced in a study of radiation and T cells in renal cell carcinoma (dated by TCRdb to 2018 to 2021). The receptor library was made with the immunoSEQ multiplex PCR assay. TCRdb retrieved this table from immuneACCESS and kept in-frame rearrangements only. Not all clones are present; in checked studies, unresolved V genes account for under half, and no reason is known for the remainder. The sample table shows 100,000 to 150,000 clones, and about 88% are seen once. The top ten hold approximately 5.8% of the sample. The time point label, as the study defines it: blood 2 weeks post-SBRT. This sample's treatment or condition label indicates: 15 Gy SBRT to primary tumor, nephrectomy 4 weeks later. Source: blood, taken from a patient whose treatment included radiotherapy and nephrectomy. The receptors stem from a woman in her 70s with renal cell carcinoma.

This chain uses TRBV6-6 with TRBJ1-5, with a tentative D call TRBD1 (5 bases). CDR3 length: 16 amino acids. V lost 5 bases, J lost 2 bases, and 16 bases lay in between. Germline values: CDR1 MNHNY, CDR2 SVGAGI (reference sequence). DNA for the CDR3: TGTGCCAGCAGTCGCCTCGGGGCGACGGGCAATCAGCCCCAGCATTTT. It codes for CASSRLGATGNQPQHF.

As regards this clone: Additional DNA sequences in this sample encode the identical CDR3. The rearrangement uses TRBV30 and TRBJ2-2; 10 bases agree with TRBD2. The CDR3 totals 15 residues. The V segment lost 5 bases and the J segment 1 base; nucleotides outside the gene matches: 4. The germline gives CDR1 GTSNPN, CDR2 SVGIG (reference sequence). The CDR3 loop is CAWVAGGRNTGELFF. The CDR3 DNA reads as TGTGCCTGGGTAGCGGGGGGTCGGAACACCGGGGAGCTGTTTTTT.

The chain is built from TRBV7-8 and TRBJ2-2, with a possible D match to TRBD2 (6 bases). V was pared by 0 bases and J by 1 base, with 6 bases between. Germline CDR1 reads SGHVS; CDR2 reads FQNEAQ. This CDR3 has 15 residues. CDR3 amino acids: CASSLAGGNTGELFF. The DNA of the CDR3 is TGTGCCAGCAGCTTAGCGGGGGGGAACACCGGGGAGCTGTTTTTT.

In the case of this clone: Other nucleotide sequences from this sample produce the same CDR3. The chain combines TRBV7-9 with TRBJ2-3; D remains unclear. This CDR3 spans 14 amino acids. Germline V gene data show CDR1 as SEHNR and CDR2 as FQNEAQ (reference sequence). Trimming shortened V by 1 base and J by 2 bases, and 7 bases separated the two germline ends. The CDR3 sequence is CASSLVGSTDTQYF. CDR3 nucleotides: TGTGCCAGCAGCTTAGTTGGCTCCACAGATACGCAGTATTTT. The full variable domain, completed using reference TRBV7-9 and TRBJ2-3, is DTGVSQNPRHKITKRGQNVTFRCDPISEHNRLYWYRQTLGQGPEFLTYFQNEAQLEKSRLLSDRFSAERPKGSFSTLEIQRTEQGDSAMYLCASSLVGSTDTQYFGPGTRLTVL.

The rearrangement links TRBV5-1 to TRBJ2-1; tentatively, D is TRBD2 (6 bases). CDR3 length: 14 amino acids. The V gene lost 6 bases and the J gene lost 4 bases, with 14 bases spanning the gap. CDR1 is SGHRS, CDR2 YFSETQ, per germline. The CDR3: CASTRDSLYNEQFF. In nucleotides, the CDR3 is TGCGCCAGCACCCGGGACTCTCTTTACAATGAGCAGTTCTTC.

J is TRBJ1-2 and V is TRBV19; D is perhaps TRBD1 (5 bases). Per germline, CDR1 LNHDA and CDR2 SQIVND (reference sequence). CDR3 length: 13 amino acids. The V end was cut by 3 bases, the J end by 6 bases, with 11 bases between. CDR3 sequence reads: CASSIFVGDGYTF. The CDR3 DNA is TGTGCCAGTAGTATTTTTGTGGGGGATGGCTACACCTTC.